One and the same sample provided the 10 T cell receptor beta chains below, sequenced in a study of blood T cell repertoires in COVID-19. Profiling relied on immunoSEQ multiplex PCR, and the TCRdb table lists in-frame clones only, not all of them. The table shows 250,000 or so clones, with 70% to 90% occurring only once. The sequenced sample consisted of peripheral blood. These receptor sequences come from a young man with COVID-19, enrolled during active disease.

The chain has TRBV7-3 and TRBJ2-7, with TRBD1 matching 9 bases. The CDR3 covers 15 residues. Losses at the gene ends were 0 bases for V and 2 bases for J; bases not matched to a gene: 2. Per the germline V gene, CDR1 is SGHTA and CDR2 is FQGTGA. The CDR3 DNA is TGTGCCAGCAGCTTAACCGGGACAGGGACCTACGAGCAGTACTTC. Protein product: CASSLTGTGTYEQYF. Together with reference TRBV7-3 and TRBJ2-7, the CDR3 gives the full variable domain: GAGVSQTPSNKVTEKGKYVELRCDPISGHTALYWYRQSLGQGPEFLIYFQGTGAADDSGLPNDRFFAVRPEGSVSTLKIQRTERGDSAVYLCASSLTGTGTYEQYFGPGTRLTVT.

The rearrangement joins TRBV14 to TRBJ2-1, with 13 bases fitting TRBD2. The J segment lost 5 bases and the V segment lost 6 bases, leaving 13 bases of the junction unmatched. From germline, CDR1 is SGHDN and CDR2 FVKESK. The CDR3 extends over 18 amino acids. In DNA form, the CDR3 reads TGTGCCAGCAGTCCCCTCTTACTAGCGGGAGGGTCCCACAATGAGCAGTTCTTC. This sequence encodes CASSPLLLAGGSHNEQFF.

CDR3 in DNA: TGTGCCAGCAGCCAAGACAGCCGTAGCAATCAGCCCCAGCATTTT. Protein sequence: CASSQDSRSNQPQHF. This rearrangement joins TRBV5-4 to TRBJ1-5; D is perhaps TRBD1 (5 bases). Germline V gene lookup returns CDR1 SGHNT and CDR2 YYREEE (reference sequence). Trimming left V 4 bases short and J 0 bases short, with 11 bases between. The CDR3 sequence is 15 residues long.

The chain has TRBV4-1 and TRBJ2-7; weak D call: TRBD1 (5 bases). The CDR3 totals 14 residues. Per the germline V gene, CDR1 is MGHRA and CDR2 is YSYEKL. V was cut by 3 bases and J by 6 bases, with 15 bases left in between. The CDR3 nucleotides are TGCGCCAGCAGCCACCGTCAGGGCTATGGCGAGCAGTACTTC. Translation: CASSHRQGYGEQYF.

The chain links TRBV19 to TRBJ2-6; D perhaps matches TRBD2 (7 bases). The germline V gene encodes CDR1 LNHDA and CDR2 SQIVND (reference sequence). Trimming took off 5 bases at V and 0 bases at J, with 23 bases between the two ends. The CDR3 consists of 20 residues. This CDR3 reads CASSRKGEGIGPSGANVLTF. CDR3 nucleotide sequence: TGTGCCAGTAGTCGAAAGGGGGAGGGAATAGGACCCTCTGGGGCCAACGTCCTGACTTTC.

The J gene is TRBJ1-5, the V gene TRBV27; weak D call: TRBD1 (5 bases). The V gene's germline CDR1 is MNHEY and CDR2 SMNVEV (reference sequence). The CDR3 has 17 residues. Trimming removed 6 bases from V and 5 bases from J, with 23 bases in between. The CDR3 sequence: CASRGFWSTLGDQPQHF. The CDR3 DNA is TGTGCCAGCAGAGGCTTCTGGTCCACATTAGGGGATCAGCCCCAGCATTTT.

The chain uses TRBV7-3 and TRBJ2-3, with no clear D. The length of the CDR3 is 14 residues. Germline values: CDR1 SGHTA, CDR2 FQGTGA. V was pared by 4 bases and J by 4 bases, with 12 bases between. The CDR3 DNA reads TGTGCCAGCAGCTCCACGGGTAGCTCAGATACGCAGTATTTT. It yields the protein CASSSTGSSDTQYF.

V usage is TRBV5-4 and J usage is TRBJ1-1; D is possibly TRBD1 (6 bases). CDR1 and CDR2 (germline): SGHNT, YYREEE (reference sequence). V was shortened by 4 bases and J by 5 bases, with 15 bases between the two germline ends. The CDR3 length is 14 residues. CDR3 sequence: CASSLQGSGTEAFF. The DNA for the CDR3 is TGTGCCAGCAGCCTACAGGGTAGTGGGACTGAAGCTTTCTTT.

The gene calls are TRBV12-5 and TRBJ1-6; no firm D call. The CDR3 length is 11 residues. Germline V lookup: CDR1 LGHNT, CDR2 FRNRAP. Trimming took 6 bases from V and 7 from J, leaving 4 bases between them. CDR3 sequence: CASGLNSPLHF. As DNA, the CDR3 is TGTGCTAGTGGATTAAATTCACCCCTCCACTTT.

The J gene is TRBJ1-2, the V gene TRBV19, with D possibly matching TRBD1 (5 bases). The CDR3 length is 14 residues. The V end lost 10 bases, the J end lost 4 bases, and 19 bases lay between the germline ends. Germline V gene sequence: CDR1 LNHDA, CDR2 SQIVND (reference sequence). The CDR3 region is CATTPGGRVYGYTF. In DNA, the CDR3 is TGTGCCACCACCCCCGGGGGTAGGGTCTATGGCTACACCTTC. Variable domain in full (rest from reference TRBV19 and TRBJ1-2): DGGITQSPKYLFRKEGQNVTLSCEQNLNHDAMYWYRQDPGQGLRLIYYSQIVNDFQKGDIAEGYSVSREKKESFPLTVTSAQKNPTAFYLCATTPGGRVYGYTFGSGTRLTVV.